The clone carrying this T cell receptor (beta chain) was seen a few times. The germline CDR1 and CDR2 sequences are SGHTA and FQGNSA. V dropped 5 bases and J dropped 11; count of bases not matched to a gene: 13. The CDR3 is made up of 14 amino acids. The sample is drawn from a study of blood T cells in healthy people across ages. Isolation recovered at least 7 million PBMCs from every sample. The amount of total RNA extracted per sample was at least 5.5 micrograms. Together with a sample-barcoded 5' primer, a J-beta primer mix was included in a second PCR lasting roughly 6 to 12 cycles. TCRdb recomputed calls from the 5' RACE reads with MiXCR, one row per CDR3 protein. The table shows fewer than 1 million distinct CDR3 sequences, with approximately 44% occurring only once.

Sequenced sample: blood. This chain joins TRBV7-2 and TRBJ2-7, with TRBD1 identical over 9 bases. The clonotype was recovered from a man in his 60s in good health. DNA of the CDR3: TGTGCCAGCAGCGACGACAGGGGGGCTACGAGGAAGTACTTC. It codes for CASSDDRGATRKYF.